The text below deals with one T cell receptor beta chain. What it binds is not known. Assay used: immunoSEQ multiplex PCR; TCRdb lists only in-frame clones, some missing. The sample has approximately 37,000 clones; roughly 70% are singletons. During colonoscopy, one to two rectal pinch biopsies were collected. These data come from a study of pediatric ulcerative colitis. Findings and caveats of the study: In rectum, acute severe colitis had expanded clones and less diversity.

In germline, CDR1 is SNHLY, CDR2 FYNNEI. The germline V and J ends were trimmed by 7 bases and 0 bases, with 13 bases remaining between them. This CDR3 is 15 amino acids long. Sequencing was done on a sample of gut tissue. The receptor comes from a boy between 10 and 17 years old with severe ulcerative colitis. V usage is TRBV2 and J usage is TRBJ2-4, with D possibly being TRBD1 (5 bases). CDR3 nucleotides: TGTGCCAGCAACCGAGGCAGGGAAGCCAAAAACATTCAGTACTTC. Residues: CASNRGREAKNIQYF.